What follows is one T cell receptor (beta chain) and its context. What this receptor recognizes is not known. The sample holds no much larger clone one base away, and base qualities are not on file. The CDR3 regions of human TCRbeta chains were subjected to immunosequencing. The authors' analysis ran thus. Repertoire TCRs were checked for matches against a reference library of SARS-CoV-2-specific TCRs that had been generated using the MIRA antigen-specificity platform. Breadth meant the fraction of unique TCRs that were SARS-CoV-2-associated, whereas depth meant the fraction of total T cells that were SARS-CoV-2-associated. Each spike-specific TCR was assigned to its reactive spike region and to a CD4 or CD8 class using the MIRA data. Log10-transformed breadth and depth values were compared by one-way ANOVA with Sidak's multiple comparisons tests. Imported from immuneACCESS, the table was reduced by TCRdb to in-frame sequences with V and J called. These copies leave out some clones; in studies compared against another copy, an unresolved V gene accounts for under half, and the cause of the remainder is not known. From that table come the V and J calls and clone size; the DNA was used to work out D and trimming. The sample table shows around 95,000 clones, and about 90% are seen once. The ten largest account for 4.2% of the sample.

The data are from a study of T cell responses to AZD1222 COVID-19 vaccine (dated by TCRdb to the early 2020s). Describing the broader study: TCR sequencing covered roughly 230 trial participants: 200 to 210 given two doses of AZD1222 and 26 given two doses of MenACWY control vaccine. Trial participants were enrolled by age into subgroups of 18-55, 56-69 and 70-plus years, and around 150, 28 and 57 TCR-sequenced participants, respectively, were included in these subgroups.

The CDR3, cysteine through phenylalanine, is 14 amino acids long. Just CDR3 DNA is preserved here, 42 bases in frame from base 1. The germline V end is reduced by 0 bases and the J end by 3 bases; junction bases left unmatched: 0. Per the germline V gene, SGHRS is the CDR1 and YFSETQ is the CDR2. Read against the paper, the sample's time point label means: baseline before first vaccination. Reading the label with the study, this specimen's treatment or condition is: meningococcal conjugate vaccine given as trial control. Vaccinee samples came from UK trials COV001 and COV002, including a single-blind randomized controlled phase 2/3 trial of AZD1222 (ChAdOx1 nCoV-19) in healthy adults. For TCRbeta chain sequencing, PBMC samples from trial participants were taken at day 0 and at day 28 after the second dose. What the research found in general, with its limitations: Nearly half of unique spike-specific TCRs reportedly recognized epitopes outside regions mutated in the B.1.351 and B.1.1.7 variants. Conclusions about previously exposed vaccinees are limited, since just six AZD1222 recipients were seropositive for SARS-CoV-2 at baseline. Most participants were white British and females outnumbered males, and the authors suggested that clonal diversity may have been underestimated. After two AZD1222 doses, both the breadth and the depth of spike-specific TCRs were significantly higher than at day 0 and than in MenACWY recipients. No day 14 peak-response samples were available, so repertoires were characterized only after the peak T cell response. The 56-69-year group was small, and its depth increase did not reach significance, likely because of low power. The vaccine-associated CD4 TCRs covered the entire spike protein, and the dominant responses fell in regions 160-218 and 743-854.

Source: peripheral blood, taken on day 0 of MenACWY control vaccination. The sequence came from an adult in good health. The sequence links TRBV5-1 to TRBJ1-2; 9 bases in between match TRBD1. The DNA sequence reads TGCGCCAGCAGCTTGGGGGACAGGGACTATGGCTACACCTTC. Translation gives CASSLGDRDYGYTF. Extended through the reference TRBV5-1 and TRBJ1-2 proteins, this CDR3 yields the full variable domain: KAGVTQTPRYLIKTRGQQVTLSCSPISGHRSVSWYQQTPGQGLQFLFEYFSETQRNKGNFPGRFSGRQFSNSRSEMNVSTLELGDSALYLCASSLGDRDYGYTFGSGTRLTVV.